This T cell receptor (beta chain) was found in a study of cytomegalovirus exposure and HLA in healthy donors. PCR was performed using 60 Vbeta and 13 Jbeta primers. Clones were read by immunoSEQ multiplex PCR, and TCRdb kept only the in-frame ones, dropping some. The repertoire has around 210,000 clones, about three quarters of them found once; the top ten carry roughly 0.45%. This clone was seen a single time. Germline CDR1 MNHEY, CDR2 SVGAGI. Trimming left V 0 bases short and J 0 bases short, with 12 bases between. The CDR3 totals 16 residues. The source of this sequence is a boy aged 5-17 years in good health and CMV-seronegative. The specimen sequenced was PBMCs. J is TRBJ2-7 and V is TRBV6-5, with D possibly being TRBD2 (6 bases). The CDR3 sequence is CASSYSTGLSSYEQYF. In DNA, the CDR3 is TGTGCCAGCAGTTACTCGACGGGACTCAGCTCCTACGAGCAGTACTTC.